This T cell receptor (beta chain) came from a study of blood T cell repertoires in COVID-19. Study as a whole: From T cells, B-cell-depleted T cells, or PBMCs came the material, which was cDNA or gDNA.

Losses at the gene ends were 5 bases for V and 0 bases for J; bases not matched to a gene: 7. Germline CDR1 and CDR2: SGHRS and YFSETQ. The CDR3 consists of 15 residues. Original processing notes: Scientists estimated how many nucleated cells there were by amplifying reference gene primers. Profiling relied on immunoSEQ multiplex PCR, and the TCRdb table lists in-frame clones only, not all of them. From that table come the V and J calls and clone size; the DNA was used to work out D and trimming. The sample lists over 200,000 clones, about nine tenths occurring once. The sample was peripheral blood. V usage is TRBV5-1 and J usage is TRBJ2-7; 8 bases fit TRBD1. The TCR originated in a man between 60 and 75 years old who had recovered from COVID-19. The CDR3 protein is CASSSGGLGSYEQYF. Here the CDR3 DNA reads TGCGCCAGCAGTTCAGGGGGCCTGGGCTCCTACGAGCAGTACTTC.